This is a list of T cell receptor beta chains from one sample in a study of T-cell memory formation after mild COVID-19. TCRdb passed the 5' RACE reads through MiXCR, listing each CDR3 protein once. The table has some 320,000 distinct CDR3 sequences, less than 20% seen once. Sequenced sample: PBMCs or a T cell subset sorted from them (not recorded which). Receptor source: a man between 18 and 35 years old who had mild COVID-19 (a few samples of this study predate the infection). Cell type and time point are not known. CDR3s include the opening cysteine and the closing phenylalanine or tryptophan. A D gene is named only where the DNA matches it firmly. Some rows mark clone size as missing; the rest say once, few, many or name a class of expanded clone.

j_call d_call v_call clone_size cdr3_aa cdr3_nt
TRBJ2-3 TRBD2 TRBV4-2 few CASSQDKRDTDTQYF TGTGCCAGCAGCCAAGATAAGCGGGACACAGATACGCAGTATTTT
TRBJ1-1 NA TRBV11-2 few CATGVFTEAFF TGTGCCACCGGCGTTTTTACTGAAGCTTTCTTT
TRBJ2-1 NA TRBV7-2 few CASSPRLSDRTQFF TGTGCCAGCAGTCCCCGACTAAGTGACCGAACGCAGTTCTTC
TRBJ2-1 NA TRBV20-1 few CSASGPQRSYNEQFF TGCAGTGCTAGTGGACCGCAACGTTCCTACAATGAGCAGTTCTTC
TRBJ2-1 NA TRBV5-1 NA CASSWVGEQFF TGCGCCAGCAGCTGGGTGGGTGAGCAGTTCTTC
TRBJ2-2 NA TRBV19 few CASSRTSEGPGELFF TGTGCCAGTAGTCGGACTTCGGAAGGGCCCGGGGAGCTGTTTTTT
TRBJ2-7 TRBD1 TRBV4-1 NA CASSRPGQSYEQYF TGCGCCAGCAGCCGACCGGGACAGTCCTACGAGCAGTACTTC
TRBJ2-1 TRBD2 TRBV20-1 few CSASSFGDGLAYGEQFF TGCAGTGCTAGCAGTTTTGGGGATGGACTAGCGTACGGTGAGCAGTTCTTC
TRBJ2-5 NA TRBV7-9 few CASSLFGDPETQYF TGTGCCAGCAGCTTATTTGGGGACCCGGAGACCCAGTACTTC
TRBJ2-5 NA TRBV28 NA CASSQPTGPRTQYF TGTGCCAGCAGTCAGCCCACGGGTCCGCGGACCCAGTACTTC
TRBJ2-1 TRBD2 TRBV7-3 NA CASSHLLAGAYNEQFF TGTGCCAGCAGCCACCTCCTAGCGGGGGCGTACAATGAGCAGTTCTTC
TRBJ1-1 NA TRBV4-2 few CASRFGRNTEAFF TGTGCCAGCCGCTTCGGCCGAAACACTGAAGCTTTCTTT
TRBJ2-1 TRBD1 TRBV7-7 NA CASSLGGQGYEQFF TGTGCCAGCAGCTTAGGGGGACAGGGGTATGAGCAGTTCTTC
TRBJ2-5 NA TRBV11-3 NA CASGKAGGETQYF TGTGCCAGCGGTAAGGCAGGCGGAGAGACCCAGTACTTC
TRBJ1-5 NA TRBV29-1 few CSVAGEGNQPQHF TGCAGCGTAGCGGGGGAGGGCAATCAGCCCCAGCATTTT
TRBJ2-1 TRBD2 TRBV6-5 NA CASSISGGAVNEQFF TGTGCCAGCAGCATAAGCGGGGGGGCGGTCAATGAGCAGTTCTTC
TRBJ2-5 TRBD1 TRBV5-6 few CASSLFDRAQETQYF TGTGCCAGCAGCTTGTTTGACAGGGCCCAAGAGACCCAGTACTTC
TRBJ1-5 NA TRBV9 NA CASSVGGIGNQPQHF TGTGCCAGCAGCGTAGGGGGGATCGGCAATCAGCCCCAGCATTTT
TRBJ2-1 TRBD2 TRBV7-3 NA CASSLSAGGGNEQFF TGTGCCAGCAGCCTGTCGGCGGGGGGAGGTAATGAGCAGTTCTTC
TRBJ1-2 NA TRBV12-3/TRBV12-4 many CASSLGSAEANGYTF TGTGCCAGCAGTTTAGGAAGCGCAGAGGCGAACGGCTACACCTTC
TRBJ2-3 TRBD2 TRBV4-2 many CASSEGLAETDTQYF TGTGCCAGCAGCGAGGGACTAGCGGAAACAGATACGCAGTATTTT
TRBJ1-1 NA TRBV9 NA CASSVGAGEYRTEAFF TGTGCCAGCAGCGTAGGGGCAGGGGAGTATCGAACTGAAGCTTTCTTT
TRBJ2-5 NA TRBV4-3 few CASSQAVLSRGQETQYF TGCGCCAGCAGCCAAGCCGTTTTGTCCAGGGGACAAGAGACCCAGTACTTC
TRBJ2-7 NA TRBV7-2 NA CASSLVPRNF TGTGCCAGCAGCTTAGTTCCTAGAAACTTC
TRBJ2-3 NA TRBV12-3/TRBV12-4 NA CASSFVGGAGDTQYF TGTGCCAGCAGTTTTGTTGGGGGGGCCGGAGATACGCAGTATTTT
TRBJ2-1 TRBD1 TRBV7-2 few CASSQGQGKYNEQFF TGTGCCAGCAGCCAGGGACAGGGGAAATACAATGAGCAGTTCTTC
TRBJ2-3 NA TRBV9 NA CASSVDELGQYF TGTGCCAGCAGCGTGGACGAGCTCGGGCAGTATTTT
TRBJ2-2 NA TRBV3-1 few CASSQGGNRRPDTGELFF TGTGCCAGCAGCCAAGGAGGGAACCGGAGGCCGGACACCGGGGAGCTGTTTTTT
TRBJ2-5 NA TRBV29-1 many CSVGVGGPYQETQYF TGCAGCGTTGGGGTAGGGGGGCCGTACCAAGAGACCCAGTACTTC
TRBJ1-1 NA TRBV20-1 many CSASRQGNTEAFF TGCAGTGCTAGCCGCCAGGGGAACACTGAAGCTTTCTTT
TRBJ2-7 NA TRBV5-4 NA CASSFQGGTEQYF TGTGCCAGCAGCTTTCAAGGGGGGACCGAGCAGTACTTC
TRBJ1-5 NA TRBV15 NA CATSREGGDGYQPQHF TGTGCCACCAGCAGAGAAGGGGGAGATGGCTATCAGCCCCAGCATTTT
TRBJ2-1 TRBD2 TRBV7-6 NA CASSSSGTRQYNEQFF TGTGCCAGCAGCTCGTCCGGGACTAGGCAATACAATGAGCAGTTCTTC
TRBJ2-5 NA TRBV6-5 few CASSYGTGAETQYF TGTGCCAGCAGTTACGGGACGGGGGCAGAGACCCAGTACTTC
TRBJ2-3 NA TRBV7-2 NA CASSLKLTDTQYF TGTGCCAGCAGCCTTAAACTCACAGATACGCAGTATTTT
TRBJ2-1 TRBD2 TRBV11-2 few CASSSGLAGPANNEQFF TGTGCCAGCAGCTCGGGACTAGCGGGGCCGGCGAACAATGAGCAGTTCTTC
TRBJ2-2 TRBD2 TRBV5-4 few CASSSSGGATGELFF TGTGCCAGCAGCTCTAGCGGGGGGGCAACCGGGGAGCTGTTTTTT
TRBJ1-2 TRBD1 TRBV6-5 NA CASRRTGGSANYGYTF TGTGCCAGCAGGAGGACAGGGGGCTCAGCTAACTATGGCTACACCTTC
TRBJ2-1 TRBD1 TRBV5-1 NA CASSSSSGQRLHNEQFF TGCGCCAGCAGTTCGTCATCGGGACAGCGTCTCCACAATGAGCAGTTCTTC
TRBJ1-1 NA TRBV2 NA CASDEQMTLGEYTEAFF TGTGCCAGCGATGAACAGATGACACTGGGGGAGTATACTGAAGCTTTCTTT
TRBJ2-1 NA TRBV20-1 NA CSARAGNEQFF TGCAGTGCTAGAGCCGGGAATGAGCAGTTCTTC
TRBJ2-5 NA TRBV12-3/TRBV12-4 few CASSLVGGRQETQYF TGTGCCAGCTCCCTCGTGGGGGGGCGACAAGAGACCCAGTACTTC
TRBJ2-1 TRBD2 TRBV4-3 NA CASSQGGLAGYEQFF TGCGCCAGCAGCCAAGGTGGCCTAGCGGGGTATGAGCAGTTCTTC
TRBJ2-2 NA TRBV11-2 NA CASSTQTLVWELFF TGTGCCAGCAGCACCCAAACGCTGGTTTGGGAGCTGTTTTTT
TRBJ1-1 NA TRBV6-1 once CASNPREGTEAFF TGTGCCAGCAACCCACGGGAGGGTACTGAAGCTTTCTTT
TRBJ1-2 NA TRBV12-3/TRBV12-4 many CASSPSPGLLLYGYTF TGTGCCAGCAGTCCGAGCCCGGGACTCCTCCTATATGGCTACACCTTC
TRBJ2-3 NA TRBV4-1 NA CASSQSSRGEVDTQYF TGCGCCAGCAGCCAATCTAGTAGGGGGGAGGTTGATACGCAGTATTTT
TRBJ2-3 TRBD2 TRBV7-2 NA CASSSGLAETDTQYF TGTGCCAGCAGCTCCGGACTAGCGGAAACAGATACGCAGTATTTT
TRBJ2-7 NA TRBV7-3 few CASSLQGGYEQYF TGTGCCAGCAGCTTACAGGGCGGCTACGAGCAGTACTTC
TRBJ2-1 NA TRBV29-1 NA CSGFRGLHSEQFF TGCAGCGGCTTTAGGGGTCTGCATAGTGAGCAGTTCTTC